Following are 27 T cell receptor beta chains from one sample sequenced in a study of blood T cell repertoires in COVID-19. The repertoire was sequenced with immunoSEQ multiplex PCR; TCRdb's copy has only in-frame clones and lacks some. The sample lists 200,000 to 250,000 clones, about nine tenths occurring once. Sequenced input: peripheral blood. The origin of the receptors is a man aged 55 to 69 with acute or convalescent COVID-19.

The J gene is TRBJ1-4, the V gene TRBV6-2 or TRBV6-3; the D is unclear. Germline CDR1 MNHEY, CDR2 SVGEGT. This CDR3 comprises 13 residues. V lost 2 bases and J lost 10, with 11 bases in between. CDR3 protein: CASSYATASKLFF. The DNA of the CDR3 is TGTGCCAGCAGTTACGCTACCGCCTCAAAACTGTTTTTT.

The chain joins TRBV9 to TRBJ2-7; 9 nucleotides line up with TRBD2. The CDR3 has 15 residues. The V gene's germline CDR1 is SGDLS and CDR2 YYNGEE. V trimming: 5 bases; J trimming: 2 bases; junction bases outside the gene matches: 8. In DNA, the CDR3 is TGTGCCAGCAGTCGCGGGGGGGCTTATACCTACGAGCAGTACTTC. As protein: CASSRGGAYTYEQYF.

This rearrangement joins TRBV4-3 to TRBJ2-1, with 14 bases identical to TRBD2. Per the germline V gene, CDR1 is LGHNA and CDR2 is YSLEER. The CDR3 runs 15 residues. V lost 4 bases and J lost 7; bases outside the gene matches: 3. As DNA, the CDR3 is TGCGCCAGCAGCCGGGGACTAGCGGGAGTGAATGAGCAGTTCTTC. Translated, it gives CASSRGLAGVNEQFF.

The chain couples TRBV6-1 to TRBJ1-2; D gene unclear. CDR1 and CDR2 (germline): MNHNS, SASEGT. The CDR3 spans 15 residues. The V end lost 2 bases, the J end lost 6 bases, and 16 bases lay between the germline ends. CDR3 loop: CASSESGGLDDGYTF. CDR3 coding DNA: TGTGCCAGCAGTGAATCGGGAGGGCTAGATGATGGCTACACCTTC.

The chain is built from TRBV6-6 and TRBJ2-2; a weak D match, TRBD2 (6 bases). Looked up from germline, CDR1 is MNHNY and CDR2 is SVGAGI (reference sequence). This CDR3 has 14 amino acids. The V end lost 0 bases, the J end lost 5 bases, and 7 bases lay between the germline ends. For the CDR3, the DNA is TGTGCCAGCAGTTACTCGCGGGAAACCGGGGAGCTGTTTTTT. Translating gives CASSYSRETGELFF.

The V gene is TRBV7-9, the J gene TRBJ1-2, with 9 bases that match TRBD1. V was clipped by 5 bases and J by 3 bases; unmatched bases: 10. Germline V lookup: CDR1 SEHNR, CDR2 FQNEAQ (reference sequence). The CDR3 length is 16 residues. CDR3 DNA sequence: TGTGCCAGCAGCACCCTTGGGTGGGACAGGGACTATGGCTACACCTTC. Amino acid sequence: CASSTLGWDRDYGYTF.

CDR3 bases: TGTGCCAGCCTGGAGTGTGAGCAGTTCTTC. As protein: CASLECEQFF. The chain uses TRBV6-5 and TRBJ2-1; no definite D call. The CDR3 runs 10 residues. V was pared by 8 bases and J by 9 bases, with 8 bases between. Looked up from germline, CDR1 is MNHEY and CDR2 is SVGAGI.

V is TRBV7-9 and J is TRBJ2-5, with 7 bases matching TRBD2. This CDR3 has 16 residues. Germline CDR1 and CDR2: SEHNR and FQNEAQ (reference sequence). V was pared by 3 bases and J by 1 base, with 8 bases of the junction left unmatched. CDR3 in amino acids: CASSLGGGEIQETQYF. In nucleotides, the CDR3 is TGTGCCAGCAGCTTGGGTGGGGGGGAGATCCAAGAGACCCAGTACTTC.

This clone was recorded only once. The chain employs TRBV7-6 and TRBJ2-7, with 8 nucleotides matching TRBD2. Per germline, CDR1 SGHVS and CDR2 FNYEAQ. The CDR3 consists of 15 residues. Trimming took 5 bases from V and 6 from J; bases not matched to a gene: 12. As DNA, the CDR3 is TGTGCCAGCAGCCCCGGGACTAGAAGAATGGCCGAGCAGTACTTC. Translating gives CASSPGTRRMAEQYF. Full variable domain (missing parts from reference TRBV7-6 and TRBJ2-7): GAGVSQSPRYKVTKRGQDVALRCDPISGHVSLYWYRQALGQGPEFLTYFNYEAQQDKSGLPNDRFSAERPEGSISTLTIQRTEQRDSAMYRCASSPGTRRMAEQYFGPGTRLTVT.

J is TRBJ1-4 and V is TRBV3-1 (or the pseudogene TRBV3-2); TRBD1 is a possible D gene (6 bases). The CDR3 length is 14 residues. V gave up 4 bases and J gave up 4 bases, with 10 bases separating them. Germline-derived CDR1 and CDR2 are LGHDT and YNNKEL (reference sequence). CDR3 region: CASSRGGGNEKLFF. In nucleotides, the CDR3 is TGTGCCAGCAGCCGAGGGGGGGGTAATGAAAAACTGTTTTTT.

The J gene is TRBJ1-3, the V gene TRBV7-2; D uncertain. The V end was cut by 4 bases, the J end by 0 bases, with 10 bases between. Germline V gives CDR1 SGHTA, CDR2 FQGNSA. The CDR3 loop spans 15 amino acids. The CDR3 nucleotides are TGTGCCAGCAGCTCCAGAGGCACCTCTGGAAACACCATATATTTT. Its translation: CASSSRGTSGNTIYF. Full variable domain (rest looked up from reference TRBV7-2 and TRBJ1-3): GAGVSQSPSNKVTEKGKDVELRCDPISGHTALYWYRQSLGQGLEFLIYFQGNSAPDKSGLPSDRFSAERTGGSVSTLTIQRTQQEDSAVYLCASSSRGTSGNTIYFGEGSWLTVV.

The rearrangement uses TRBV6-5 and TRBJ2-1, with 8 nucleotides matching TRBD2. Germline values: CDR1 MNHEY, CDR2 SVGAGI. J was trimmed by 5 bases and V by 7 bases; bases with no gene match: 7. CDR3 length: 14 amino acids. The CDR3 reads CASTWREADNEQFF. DNA for the CDR3: TGTGCCAGCACCTGGCGGGAGGCTGACAATGAGCAGTTCTTC.

This CDR3 is CASSLDWAEAFF. In DNA, the CDR3 is TGTGCCAGCAGCCTCGATTGGGCCGAAGCTTTCTTT. This chain joins TRBV7-9 and TRBJ1-1; D remains ambiguous. V lost 5 bases and J lost 8, with 12 bases in between. In germline, CDR1 is SEHNR, CDR2 FQNEAQ (reference sequence). CDR3 length: 12 residues.

V and J are TRBV11-3 and TRBJ2-2, with 11 bases fitting TRBD1. The CDR3 length is 15 residues. V shed 5 bases and J 6 bases; nucleotides not matched to a gene: 5. Germline-derived CDR1 and CDR2 are SGHNT and YENEEA. The CDR3 region has the DNA TGTGCCAGCAGCCAGGGGACAGGGGGACCCGGGGAGCTGTTTTTT. It yields the protein CASSQGTGGPGELFF.

The chain combines TRBV11-3 with TRBJ2-5; 7 bases are shared with TRBD2. The CDR3 length is 16 residues. The germline V gene encodes CDR1 SGHNT and CDR2 YENEEA. The V and J ends lost 4 bases and 5 bases, in that order; junction bases with no gene match: 13. CDR3 sequence (DNA): TGTGCCAGCAGCTGGCGGGTGAGGGAGGGCCTTGAGACCCAGTACTTC. This sequence encodes CASSWRVREGLETQYF.

The CDR3 coding sequence is TGTGCCAGCAGTGGTGGACTGAATCAGCCCCAGCATTTT. It is translated as CASSGGLNQPQHF. The genes are TRBV12-3 or TRBV12-4 and TRBJ1-5; no definite D call. CDR3 length: 13 residues. Trimming left V 5 bases short and J 4 bases short, with 9 bases between.

As concerns this clone: Other nucleotide sequences from this sample produce the same CDR3. The chain combines TRBV5-1 with TRBJ2-5; possibly TRBD2 for D (6 bases). The V end was cut by 0 bases, the J end by 0 bases, with 9 bases between. The CDR3 extends over 15 amino acids. The germline gives CDR1 SGHRS, CDR2 YFSETQ. The CDR3 region is CASSLGLADQETQYF. CDR3 DNA: TGCGCCAGCAGCTTGGGATTAGCGGACCAAGAGACCCAGTACTTC.

This chain uses TRBV10-3 with TRBJ1-2, with a tentative D call TRBD1 (5 bases). The CDR3 covers 13 residues. Germline V gene data show CDR1 as ENHRY and CDR2 as SYGVKD. This chain's CDR3 is CATLGGVKNGYTF. The CDR3 DNA reads as TGTGCTACCCTCGGGGGGGTGAAAAATGGCTACACCTTC.

The V and J genes are TRBV6-2 or TRBV6-3 and TRBJ1-4; D gene unclear. CDR1 is MNHEY, CDR2 SVGEGT, per germline. The CDR3 consists of 15 residues. The V end was cut by 4 bases, the J end by 6 bases, with 15 bases between. CDR3: CASSSVAGGYEKLFF. The CDR3 DNA sequence: TGTGCCAGCAGTTCCGTGGCAGGTGGTTATGAAAAACTGTTTTTT.

The chain is built from TRBV7-2 and TRBJ2-7; D might be TRBD1 (5 bases). Trimming left V 8 bases short and J 3 bases short, with 5 bases between. The germline V gene has CDR1 SGHTA and CDR2 FQGNSA. CDR3 size: 10 residues. The DNA of the CDR3 is TGTGCCAGCGGACACTACGAGCAGTACTTC. It translates to CASGHYEQYF.

The gene calls are TRBV30 and TRBJ1-1; D gene uncertain. CDR3 length equals 12 residues. The V gene's germline CDR1 is GTSNPN and CDR2 SVGIG (reference sequence). V was shortened by 1 base and J by 1 base, with 4 bases between the two germline ends. CDR3 DNA sequence: TGTGCCTGGAGTGCAGAGAACACTGAAGCTTTCTTT. This sequence encodes CAWSAENTEAFF.

The rearrangement links TRBV7-3 to TRBJ2-2; 8 positions agree with TRBD1. Germline CDR1 is SGHTA and CDR2 is FQGTGA. J lost 4 bases, V lost 5 bases, and 9 bases had no gene match. The CDR3 has 16 residues. The chain's CDR3 is CASSASGTGVTGELFF. The CDR3 region has the DNA TGTGCCAGCAGCGCATCCGGGACAGGAGTCACCGGGGAGCTGTTTTTT.

This chain uses TRBV9 with TRBJ2-1, with D tentatively TRBD2 (6 bases). Germline V lookup: CDR1 SGDLS, CDR2 YYNGEE. Trimming removed 2 bases from V and 5 bases from J, with 17 bases in between. The length of the CDR3 is 16 residues. The CDR3 DNA reads as TGTGCCAGCAGCGTGGGAGCGGCAGGAGGGAACAATGAGCAGTTCTTC. It codes for CASSVGAAGGNNEQFF.

This clone has just a few counts. This chain joins TRBV28 and TRBJ1-4; D is unclear. The CDR3 totals 14 residues. The V and J ends lost 5 bases and 7 bases respectively, with 14 bases between them. Germline lookup yields CDR1 MDHEN and CDR2 SYDVKM. This CDR3 is CASSKMRVREKLFF. The CDR3 bases are TGTGCCAGCAGTAAGATGAGAGTTCGTGAAAAACTGTTTTTT.

This chain uses TRBV19 with TRBJ1-2; possible D gene TRBD1, 6 bases. Germline CDR1 LNHDA, CDR2 SQIVND (reference sequence). This CDR3 region has 11 residues. V gave up 6 bases and J gave up 6 bases, with 8 bases separating them. The CDR3 bases are TGTGCCAGTAGGGCAGGGGATGGCTACACCTTC. It codes for CASRAGDGYTF.

This chain connects TRBV7-6 to TRBJ2-1, with TRBD2 matching 10 bases. The germline V gene has CDR1 SGHVS and CDR2 FNYEAQ. Trimming took 5 bases from V and 7 from J; bases not matched to a gene: 11. The CDR3 totals 16 residues. The CDR3 bases are TGTGCCAGCAGCGGTCTGAGCGGGAGGGCCGGAAATGAGCAGTTCTTC. Protein sequence: CASSGLSGRAGNEQFF.

The chain's CDR3 is CASSLQVNTEAFF. The CDR3 DNA is TGTGCCAGCAGCCTACAGGTGAACACTGAAGCTTTCTTT. This rearrangement joins TRBV7-9 to TRBJ1-1; TRBD1 might be the D (5 bases). V shed 5 bases and J shed 0 bases, with 7 bases lying between them. This CDR3 region has 13 residues. Per germline, CDR1 SEHNR and CDR2 FQNEAQ (reference sequence).